The TCR beta chain described here comes from a study of T cell responses to AZD1222 COVID-19 vaccine. Study results and limitations: Targeting of unmutated variant regions was reportedly seen in nearly half of spike-specific TCRs.

This clone was observed once. The antigen is not known. CDR3 length equals 13 residues. CDR1 and CDR2 from the germline V gene are MNHEY and SVGAGI. With V trimmed by 8 bases and J by 0 bases, 4 bases remained unmatched. The assay was immunoSEQ multiplex PCR, and TCRdb's table has in-frame clones only and misses some. Of about 130,000 clones listed, more than 70% were seen once; the top ten hold about 9.4%. The sample here was peripheral blood, taken on day 0 of AZD1222 vaccination. The chain recombines TRBV6-5 with TRBJ2-7; the match to TRBD1 covers 7 bases. This sequence originates from an adult in good health. The CDR3 nucleotides read TGTGCCAGCCTGAGACAGGGCTCCTACGAGCAGTACTTC. Translation gives CASLRQGSYEQYF.